The 24 T cell receptor beta chains presented below share a single source sample, sequenced in a study of Tregs in tolerant kidney transplant recipients. Assay used: immunoSEQ multiplex PCR; TCRdb lists only in-frame clones, some missing. The profile shows over 50,000 clones, roughly 85% of them singletons. This specimen consisted of Tregs from blood, obtained before the transplant. These receptors were taken from a human donor who received a combined kidney and bone marrow transplant.

The chain couples TRBV7-9 to TRBJ1-3; D is perhaps TRBD1 (5 bases). The germline V gene encodes CDR1 SEHNR and CDR2 FQNEAQ (reference sequence). Trimming stripped 2 bases from V and 1 base from J, with 21 bases between. The CDR3 covers 19 residues. The CDR3 DNA is TGTGCCAGCAGCTTAATAGGAGGTCGTCAGGGTGGTTCTGGAAACACCATATATTTT. This translates into CASSLIGGRQGGSGNTIYF.

V and J are TRBV28 and TRBJ2-2, with TRBD1 matching over 9 bases. The CDR3 length is 15 residues. V shed 6 bases, J shed 4 bases, and the junction held 6 bases outside the gene matches. CDR1 and CDR2 (germline): MDHEN, SYDVKM. CDR3 region: CASRIQGAGTGELFF. The CDR3 region has the DNA TGTGCCAGCAGGATACAGGGGGCAGGCACCGGGGAGCTGTTTTTT.

The chain employs TRBV5-1 and TRBJ2-5; D unclear. With 0 bases removed from V and 4 bases from J, the gap between germline ends came to 7 bases. The CDR3 is 13 residues long. The germline CDR1 and CDR2 sequences are SGHRS and YFSETQ. DNA of the CDR3: TGCGCCAGCAGCTTGGCTGGGCGAGAGACCCAGTACTTC. It translates to CASSLAGRETQYF. Full variable domain (remainder filled in from reference TRBV5-1 and TRBJ2-5): KAGVTQTPRYLIKTRGQQVTLSCSPISGHRSVSWYQQTPGQGLQFLFEYFSETQRNKGNFPGRFSGRQFSNSRSEMNVSTLELGDSALYLCASSLAGRETQYFGPGTRLLVL.

The chain recombines TRBV5-1 with TRBJ2-1; 11 positions match TRBD2. V lost 0 bases to trimming and J lost 6 bases; unmatched junction nucleotides: 8. CDR3 length equals 17 residues. Germline V CDR1 and CDR2: SGHRS, YFSETQ. The CDR3 spells CASSLAQLAGAGNEQFF. In DNA form, the CDR3 reads TGCGCCAGCAGCTTGGCCCAACTAGCGGGAGCTGGCAATGAGCAGTTCTTC.

V usage is TRBV27 and J usage is TRBJ2-3; no definite D call. Trimming removed 5 bases from V and 4 bases from J, with 16 bases in between. The germline gives CDR1 MNHEY, CDR2 SMNVEV (reference sequence). This CDR3 is built from 15 residues. DNA for the CDR3: TGTGCCAGCAGTCAGGATTGGTCACCCGCAGATACGCAGTATTTT. It is translated as CASSQDWSPADTQYF.

The V gene is TRBV28, the J gene TRBJ1-3, with TRBD1 identical over 7 bases. Germline V lookup: CDR1 MDHEN, CDR2 SYDVKM. The length of the CDR3 is 17 residues. Losses at the gene ends were 7 bases for V and 5 bases for J; bases not matched to a gene: 17. DNA for the CDR3: TGTGCCAGCAACGAATGGTCTCCCAAACAGGGGAGAAACACCATATATTTT. Translating it yields CASNEWSPKQGRNTIYF.

This clone was recorded only once. The V call is TRBV28, the J call TRBJ1-5; D remains ambiguous. V dropped 5 bases and J dropped 3 bases, with 8 bases sitting between them. CDR1 and CDR2 (germline): MDHEN, SYDVKM. This CDR3 comprises 13 residues. CDR3 DNA: TGTGCCAGCAGTAGACGCCCCAATCAGCCCCAGCATTTT. Its protein is CASSRRPNQPQHF.

This clone appeared a single time. The sample carries other DNA sequences with the same CDR3. The J gene is TRBJ2-5, the V gene TRBV11-3; D not certain. The CDR3 covers 13 residues. The germline V gene encodes CDR1 SGHNT and CDR2 YENEEA. Trimming pared 1 base from V and 1 base from J, leaving 4 bases between. The CDR3 sequence is CASSLGPQETQYF. Written as DNA, the CDR3 is TGTGCCAGCAGCTTAGGGCCCCAAGAGACCCAGTACTTC.

This clone was counted a single time. CDR3 in DNA: TGCGCCAGCAGCCTCAAGACAGACGGGGAGCTGTTTTTT. Translating it yields CASSLKTDGELFF. The chain couples TRBV5-1 to TRBJ2-2; a possible D gene is TRBD1 (5 bases). Trimming removed 4 bases from V and 7 bases from J, with 11 bases in between. This CDR3 contains 13 residues. CDR1 and CDR2 from the germline V gene are SGHRS and YFSETQ.

V gene TRBV6-6 combines with J gene TRBJ2-7, with a possible D match to TRBD1 (5 bases). Trimming cost V 5 bases and J 7 bases, with 15 bases left between them. The CDR3 extends over 13 amino acids. Germline V lookup: CDR1 MNHNY, CDR2 SVGAGI (reference sequence). CDR3 DNA sequence: TGTGCCAGCAGTACCTTCGTCAAGGGGGAGCAGTACTTC. Amino acid sequence: CASSTFVKGEQYF.

The V call is TRBV30, the J call TRBJ1-4; 7 bases are shared with TRBD1. This CDR3 has 14 amino acids. From germline, CDR1 is GTSNPN and CDR2 SVGIG (reference sequence). The junction had 9 bases not matched to a gene; V was cut back by 3 bases and J by 8 bases. The DNA for the CDR3 is TGTGCCTGGAGGCCCGACAGGGCGGGAGAAAAACTGTTTTTT. It specifies CAWRPDRAGEKLFF.

The rearrangement joins TRBV6-5 to TRBJ1-2; 8 bases match TRBD1. After removal of 6 bases from V and 5 bases from J, the junction contained 8 bases not matched to a gene. The length of the CDR3 is 14 residues. Germline CDR1 MNHEY, CDR2 SVGAGI. In DNA form, the CDR3 reads TGTGCCAGCAGACAGGGGGGAAGGGAGTATGGCTACACCTTC. Translation gives CASRQGGREYGYTF.

This chain connects TRBV12-5 to TRBJ2-1; D is ambiguous. CDR3 length: 12 residues. CDR1 and CDR2 from the germline V gene are LGHNT and FRNRAP. Trimming cost V 3 bases and J 5 bases, with 5 bases left between them. The CDR3 region is CASGLQNNEQFF. CDR3 nucleotide sequence: TGTGCTAGTGGTTTACAGAACAATGAGCAGTTCTTC.

This chain links TRBV7-2 with TRBJ2-5; D ambiguous. The CDR3 totals 11 residues. V shed 4 bases and J shed 0 bases, with 0 bases lying between them. Germline CDR1 and CDR2: SGHTA and FQGNSA. The CDR3 reads CASSYQETQYF. CDR3 sequence (DNA): TGTGCCAGCAGCTACCAAGAGACCCAGTACTTC.

The CDR3 region is CASSPPRGSYNEQFF. The CDR3 nucleotides read TGTGCCAGCAGCCCTCCTCGGGGCTCCTACAATGAGCAGTTCTTC. The genes are TRBV6-6 and TRBJ2-1, with D possibly matching TRBD2 (5 bases). The CDR3 is made up of 15 amino acids. Between the trimmed V and J ends, which lost 6 bases and 0 bases, there was a span of 12 bases. Germline V gene data show CDR1 as MNHNY and CDR2 as SVGAGI (reference sequence).

This clone was found once. This sequence joins TRBV2 and TRBJ1-1, with D uncertain. This CDR3 is 14 amino acids long. CDR1 is SNHLY, CDR2 FYNNEI, per germline. With 2 bases removed from V and 11 bases from J, the gap between germline ends came to 18 bases. This CDR3 reads CASSEPGGFRVAFF. The CDR3, as DNA: TGTGCCAGCAGTGAACCGGGTGGGTTCCGCGTGGCTTTCTTT.

CDR3 sequence reads: CASSLGTGDTQYF. The CDR3 region has the DNA TGTGCCAGCAGCTTAGGTACCGGAGATACGCAGTATTTT. This chain connects TRBV7-9 to TRBJ2-3; D unresolved. Germline V lookup: CDR1 SEHNR, CDR2 FQNEAQ (reference sequence). Trimming removed 1 base from V and 5 bases from J, with 7 bases in between. The CDR3 covers 13 residues. The whole variable domain, filled in from reference TRBV7-9 and TRBJ2-3, reads DTGVSQNPRHKITKRGQNVTFRCDPISEHNRLYWYRQTLGQGPEFLTYFQNEAQLEKSRLLSDRFSAERPKGSFSTLEIQRTEQGDSAMYLCASSLGTGDTQYFGPGTRLTVL.

Only one count was recorded for this clone. This chain connects TRBV7-6 to TRBJ1-1; D is perhaps TRBD1 (5 bases). CDR1 is SGHVS and CDR2 is FNYEAQ in the germline V gene. V gave up 5 bases and J gave up 5 bases, with 12 bases separating them. CDR3 size: 13 residues. The CDR3, as DNA: TGTGCCAGCAGCCTCGGGGGGTCTACTGAAGCTTTCTTT. This translates into CASSLGGSTEAFF.

CDR3 DNA sequence: TGTGCCAGTAGTACAACCTTTGGTGCAGGGGACACAGATACGCAGTATTTT. This gives the protein CASSTTFGAGDTDTQYF. The chain couples TRBV19 to TRBJ2-3; TRBD1 is a possible D gene (6 bases). This CDR3 comprises 17 residues. Germline assignment: CDR1 LNHDA and CDR2 SQIVND (reference sequence). Trimming cost V 4 bases and J 2 bases, with 19 bases left between them.

The rearrangement links TRBV2 to TRBJ2-1, with D possibly being TRBD2 (5 bases). V shed 4 bases and J shed 10 bases, with 11 bases lying between them. Germline V lookup: CDR1 SNHLY, CDR2 FYNNEI. The CDR3 extends over 12 amino acids. The CDR3 nucleotides read TGTGCCAGCAGTGGGGAGTTGGGGGAGCAGTTCTTC. As protein: CASSGELGEQFF.

This clone was recorded once. V gene TRBV6-5 combines with J gene TRBJ1-2; no clear D gene. The ends were cut back, 0 bases at V and 4 bases at J, with 12 bases in the middle. This CDR3 has 15 residues. Germline V CDR1 and CDR2: MNHEY, SVGAGI. Here the CDR3 DNA reads TGTGCCAGCAGTTACTCTGGAGGGCGCGGCTATGGCTACACCTTC. Translation: CASSYSGGRGYGYTF.

The chain combines TRBV6-5 with TRBJ1-3; D gene unclear. The V gene's germline CDR1 is MNHEY and CDR2 SVGAGI. V lost 3 bases and J 4 bases, leaving 7 bases between the germline ends. The CDR3 has 13 residues. The CDR3 reads CASSYGAGNTIYF. CDR3 coding DNA: TGTGCCAGCAGTTATGGAGCCGGAAACACCATATATTTT.

The chain is built from TRBV7-2 and TRBJ1-5; D is uncertain. CDR3 length equals 13 residues. In germline, CDR1 is SGHTA, CDR2 FQGNSA. With 3 bases removed from V and 5 bases from J, the gap between germline ends came to 8 bases. CDR3 in DNA: TGTGCCAGCAGCTTCAACGCAGATCAGCCCCAGCATTTT. This gives the protein CASSFNADQPQHF.

The chain links TRBV7-9 to TRBJ1-2, with unresolved D. CDR1 and CDR2 from the germline V gene are SEHNR and FQNEAQ (reference sequence). This CDR3 is built from 13 residues. V was pared by 1 base and J by 4 bases, with 7 bases between. CDR3 residues: CASSLESLYGYTF. The CDR3 bases are TGTGCCAGCAGCTTAGAAAGCCTCTATGGCTACACCTTC.